Listed below are T cell receptor beta chains from one sample, sequenced in a study of regulatory T cells in long-lasting Graves disease. TCRdb called the multiplex PCR reads again in MiXCR, with one record for every CDR3 protein. The top ten hold roughly three fifths of the sample, which has over 250,000 distinct CDR3 sequences, 22% seen once. Here the sequenced sample was peripheral blood mononuclear cells (PBMCs), taken when the disease was refractory, from a patient treated with antithyroid drugs. These receptors all stem from a female donor with Graves disease. Each CDR3 is given with its conserved first and last residue. Each record gives: D gene, J gene, clone size, V gene, CDR3 DNA, CDR3 protein. A D gene is named only where the DNA matches it firmly. Rows may omit the clone size; those that give it use once, few, many or a size class.

D: NA; J: TRBJ1-2; size: many; V: TRBV27; DNA: TGTGCCAGCAGCCCACACGAGGGGAACTATGGCTACACCTTC; CDR3: CASSPHEGNYGYTF
D: NA; J: TRBJ2-7; size: NA; V: TRBV7-6; DNA: TGTGCCAGCAGCCAGGAGGGACAATACGAGCAGTACTTC; CDR3: CASSQEGQYEQYF
D: TRBD2; J: TRBJ2-7; size: NA; V: TRBV9; DNA: TGTGCCAGCAGCGTAGCCCCTAGCGGGAGTACTGGGTACGAGCAGTACTTC; CDR3: CASSVAPSGSTGYEQYF
D: NA; J: TRBJ2-5; size: many; V: TRBV7-2; DNA: TGTGCCAGCAGGAGGGAAGCACAAGAGACCCAGTACTTC; CDR3: CASRREAQETQYF
D: NA; J: TRBJ2-4; size: many; V: TRBV12-3/TRBV12-4; DNA: TGTGCCAGCAGTTTACACCCAGTTGGCGTGGCCAAAAACATTCAGTACTTC; CDR3: CASSLHPVGVAKNIQYF
D: TRBD2; J: TRBJ2-7; size: NA; V: TRBV4-3; DNA: TGCGCCAGCAGCCAAGGTCCGGGGGGAGGCGAGCAGTACTTC; CDR3: CASSQGPGGGEQYF
D: NA; J: TRBJ1-2; size: NA; V: TRBV20-1; DNA: TGCAGTGCTAGCGCTACCCCCCGACAGGATGATAACCATGGCTACACCTTC; CDR3: CSASATPRQDDNHGYTF
D: TRBD1; J: TRBJ1-5; size: few; V: TRBV28; DNA: TGTGCCAGCAGACTACACCCCAGGGGGGGAAAGGGCAATCAGCCCCAGCATTTT; CDR3: CASRLHPRGGKGNQPQHF
D: NA; J: TRBJ2-7; size: NA; V: TRBV20-1; DNA: TGCAGTTCTGAAGGCCCCGCCGGCCCCGAGCAGTACTTC; CDR3: CSSEGPAGPEQYF
D: TRBD1; J: TRBJ1-2; size: many; V: TRBV2; DNA: TGTGCCAGCAGCGGACAGGTGGACATCTATGGCTACACCTTC; CDR3: CASSGQVDIYGYTF
D: NA; J: TRBJ2-7; size: NA; V: TRBV5-1; DNA: TGCGCCAGCAGCTTGTTTGGTGGTTACGAGCAGTACTTC; CDR3: CASSLFGGYEQYF
D: NA; J: TRBJ1-2; size: NA; V: TRBV28; DNA: TGTGCCAGCAGTACAGCCTCCGGGACCCCCTATGGCTACACCTTC; CDR3: CASSTASGTPYGYTF
D: TRBD1; J: TRBJ1-4; size: many; V: TRBV24-1; DNA: TGTGCCACCAGTGGCGGGACAGTTGAAAAACTGTTTTTT; CDR3: CATSGGTVEKLFF
D: TRBD1; J: TRBJ1-2; size: NA; V: TRBV4-1; DNA: TGCGCCAGCAGGGGACAGCCAGATTCTAACTATGGCTACACCTTC; CDR3: CASRGQPDSNYGYTF
D: NA; J: TRBJ1-2; size: few; V: TRBV28; DNA: TGTGCCAGCAGTTTATACCCTCCAGGGGAAGCTAACTATGGCTACACCTTC; CDR3: CASSLYPPGEANYGYTF
D: NA; J: TRBJ1-5; size: many; V: TRBV11-2; DNA: TGTGCCAGCAGTCCCGGGCCCTACAATCAGCCCCAGCATTTT; CDR3: CASSPGPYNQPQHF
D: NA; J: TRBJ1-4; size: many; V: TRBV3-1; DNA: TGTGCCAGCAGCCACACCGGGACGGGGGAAAAACTGTTTTTT; CDR3: CASSHTGTGEKLFF
D: NA; J: TRBJ2-2; size: NA; V: TRBV7-9; DNA: TGTGCCAGCAGCTCGGCTAGCGTGAACACCGGGGAGCTGTTTTTT; CDR3: CASSSASVNTGELFF
D: NA; J: TRBJ2-7; size: few; V: TRBV10-3; DNA: TGTGCCATCAGTGACTCGGCGCAGTACTTC; CDR3: CAISDSAQYF
D: TRBD2; J: TRBJ2-7; size: few; V: TRBV27; DNA: TGTGCCAGCAGTTCCCTCGGACTAGCGGGGTACGAGCAGTACTTC; CDR3: CASSSLGLAGYEQYF
D: TRBD1; J: TRBJ1-6; size: NA; V: TRBV9; DNA: TGTGCCAGCAGAGGGGAAGGGGGCAATTCACCCCTCCACTTT; CDR3: CASRGEGGNSPLHF
D: NA; J: TRBJ2-3; size: NA; V: TRBV20-1; DNA: TGCAGTGCTGCCGCCTTAGAGGCCCTCGGGGCAGATACGCAGTATTTT; CDR3: CSAAALEALGADTQYF
D: NA; J: TRBJ2-7; size: many; V: TRBV20-1; DNA: TGCAGTGCTAGAGATAAGGCAGACACTTCCTACGAGCAGTACTTC; CDR3: CSARDKADTSYEQYF
D: NA; J: TRBJ2-7; size: few; V: TRBV15; DNA: TGTGCCACCAGCTCGATTACTACCTCCTACGAGCAGTACTTC; CDR3: CATSSITTSYEQYF
D: TRBD1; J: TRBJ2-5; size: many; V: TRBV7-2; DNA: TGTGCCAGCGACCGAACGGGACAGCAAGAGACCCAGTACTTC; CDR3: CASDRTGQQETQYF
D: TRBD1; J: TRBJ2-7; size: few; V: TRBV29-1; DNA: TGCAGCGTTCTCGACCGGGACAGGGGTCACGAGCAGTACTTC; CDR3: CSVLDRDRGHEQYF
D: TRBD2; J: TRBJ2-2; size: few; V: TRBV7-2; DNA: TGTGCCAGCAGACCCGGGAGGGACACCGGGGAGCTGTTTTTT; CDR3: CASRPGRDTGELFF
D: NA; J: TRBJ1-5; size: NA; V: TRBV6-1; DNA: TGTGCCAGCAGTCCCGTGGTTAAACAGCCCCAGCATTTT; CDR3: CASSPVVKQPQHF
D: NA; J: TRBJ1-1; size: many; V: TRBV12-3/TRBV12-4; DNA: TGTGCCAGCAGTGCCCGGGACGGTAGGAACACTGAAGCTTTCTTT; CDR3: CASSARDGRNTEAFF
D: NA; J: TRBJ1-1; size: NA; V: TRBV14; DNA: TGTGCCAGCAGCCGAGAAGAGTTTTTTGAAGCTTTCTTT; CDR3: CASSREEFFEAFF
D: NA; J: TRBJ1-2; size: NA; V: TRBV7-2; DNA: TGTGCCAGCAGCTCCTTTAGGGGGGACTATGGCTACACCTTC; CDR3: CASSSFRGDYGYTF
D: TRBD2; J: TRBJ2-2; size: few; V: TRBV2; DNA: TGTGCCAGCAGTGAAGGCGGGAGGGCCCCCGGCTACACCGGGGAGCTGTTTTTT; CDR3: CASSEGGRAPGYTGELFF
D: NA; J: TRBJ1-3; size: NA; V: TRBV28; DNA: TGTGCCAGCAGTACATCAGGGGTACCTGGAAACACCATATATTTT; CDR3: CASSTSGVPGNTIYF
D: TRBD1; J: TRBJ1-2; size: NA; V: TRBV27; DNA: TGTGCCCGCAGGCCCGGACAGGGGGCAGGCTACACCTTC; CDR3: CARRPGQGAGYTF
D: NA; J: TRBJ1-1; size: NA; V: TRBV20-1; DNA: TGCAGTGCCCCCACACAGAACACTGAAGCTTTCTTT; CDR3: CSAPTQNTEAFF
D: NA; J: TRBJ1-2; size: NA; V: TRBV7-3; DNA: TGTGCCAGCACTGGAGGGTCCTTC; CDR3: CASTGGSF
D: NA; J: TRBJ2-5; size: many; V: TRBV6-5; DNA: TGTGCCAGCAGTTACTCCGACGGGGGCGGGACCCAGTACTTC; CDR3: CASSYSDGGGTQYF
D: TRBD2; J: TRBJ2-3; size: NA; V: TRBV5-1; DNA: TGCGCCAGCAGCCTTGGCAGCGGGAGTGAATCAGATACGCAGTATTTT; CDR3: CASSLGSGSESDTQYF
D: NA; J: TRBJ2-7; size: many; V: TRBV28; DNA: TGTGCCAGCAGTTTATCGCCAGCTTACGAGCAGTACTTC; CDR3: CASSLSPAYEQYF